A single T cell receptor beta chain is shown here with its context. In the study's own analysis: By means of reference gene primer amplification, nucleated cell counts were estimated. TCRdb's copy holds only in-frame clones and misses some; the assay was immunoSEQ multiplex PCR. Clonal size and the V and J genes are those of that table, whereas D and trimming came from the DNA. This table has some 160,000 clones, 76% appearing once. The data are from a study of blood T cell repertoires in COVID-19. Study details: COVID-19 samples, acute and convalescent, were from the United States, Italy and Spain. T cells, B-cell-depleted T cells, or PBMCs provided the cDNA or gDNA that served as material.

The CDR3 has 14 amino acids. In germline, CDR1 is MGHRA, CDR2 YSYEKL. The V end was cut by 0 bases, the J end by 5 bases, with 10 bases between. The rearrangement joins TRBV4-1 to TRBJ1-2; D unclear. The sequence came from a man aged 55 to 69 with acute or convalescent COVID-19. Material for sequencing was peripheral blood. The CDR3 DNA is TGCGCCAGCAGCCAAGATGCGTCGGGGTATGGCTACACCTTC. As protein: CASSQDASGYGYTF.